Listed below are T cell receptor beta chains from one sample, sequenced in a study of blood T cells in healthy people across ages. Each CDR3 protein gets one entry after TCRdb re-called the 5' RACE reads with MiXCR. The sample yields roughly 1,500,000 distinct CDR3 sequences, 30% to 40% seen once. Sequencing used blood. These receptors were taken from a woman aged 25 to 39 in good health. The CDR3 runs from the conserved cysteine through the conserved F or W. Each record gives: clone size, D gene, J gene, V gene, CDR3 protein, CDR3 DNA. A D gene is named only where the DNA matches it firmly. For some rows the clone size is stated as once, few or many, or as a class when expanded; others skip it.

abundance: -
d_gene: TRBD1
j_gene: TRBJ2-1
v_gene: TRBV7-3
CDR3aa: CASSLTGGTEYNEQFF
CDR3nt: TGTGCCAGCAGCTTAACAGGTGGGACAGAGTACAATGAGCAGTTCTTC

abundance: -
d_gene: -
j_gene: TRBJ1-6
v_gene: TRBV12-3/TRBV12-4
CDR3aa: CASSSLSPLHF
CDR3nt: TGTGCCAGCAGTTCGCTGTCACCCCTCCACTTT

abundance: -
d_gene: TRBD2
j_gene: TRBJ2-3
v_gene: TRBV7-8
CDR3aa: CASSLERGPDTDTQYF
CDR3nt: TGTGCCAGCAGCTTAGAGCGGGGCCCGGACACAGATACGCAGTATTTT

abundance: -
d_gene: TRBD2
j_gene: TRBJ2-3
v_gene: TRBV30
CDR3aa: CAWSTSGGTDTQYF
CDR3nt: TGTGCCTGGAGCACTAGCGGGGGCACAGATACGCAGTATTTT

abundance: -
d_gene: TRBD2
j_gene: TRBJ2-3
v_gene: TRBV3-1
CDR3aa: CASSQKTGTSGINPPDTQYF
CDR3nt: TGTGCCAGCAGCCAAAAAACCGGGACTAGCGGGATTAACCCTCCAGATACGCAGTATTTT

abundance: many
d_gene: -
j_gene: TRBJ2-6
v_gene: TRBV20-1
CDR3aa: CSARDGFGANVLTF
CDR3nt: TGCAGTGCTCGGGACGGGTTCGGGGCCAACGTCCTGACTTTC

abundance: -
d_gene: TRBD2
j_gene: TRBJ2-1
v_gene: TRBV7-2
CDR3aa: CASGLLAGASYNEQFF
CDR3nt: TGTGCCAGCGGACTACTAGCGGGAGCCTCCTACAATGAGCAGTTCTTC

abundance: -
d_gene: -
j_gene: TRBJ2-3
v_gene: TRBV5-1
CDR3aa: CANNLGEYTDTQYF
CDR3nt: TGCGCCAACAACTTGGGCGAATACACAGATACGCAGTATTTT

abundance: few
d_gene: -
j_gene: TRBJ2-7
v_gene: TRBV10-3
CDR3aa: CAISDWGTNHYEQYF
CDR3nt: TGTGCCATCAGTGACTGGGGGACAAATCACTACGAGCAGTACTTC

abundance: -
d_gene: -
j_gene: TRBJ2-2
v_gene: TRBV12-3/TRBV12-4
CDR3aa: CASSLAVAGAGGELFF
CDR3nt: TGTGCCAGCAGTTTAGCCGTGGCAGGGGCAGGCGGGGAGCTGTTTTTT

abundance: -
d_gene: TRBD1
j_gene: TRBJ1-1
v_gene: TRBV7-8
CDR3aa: CASGDRDRGSRNTEAFF
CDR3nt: TGTGCCAGCGGCGACCGGGACAGGGGAAGTCGGAACACTGAAGCTTTCTTT

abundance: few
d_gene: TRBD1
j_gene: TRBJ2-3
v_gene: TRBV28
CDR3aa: CASSQPQGQGVKDTQYF
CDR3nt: TGTGCCAGCAGCCAACCCCAAGGACAGGGGGTTAAAGATACGCAGTATTTT

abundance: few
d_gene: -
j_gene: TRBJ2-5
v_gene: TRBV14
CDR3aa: CASSQAKGRPAETQYF
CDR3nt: TGTGCCAGCAGCCAAGCTAAGGGGAGACCAGCTGAGACCCAGTACTTC

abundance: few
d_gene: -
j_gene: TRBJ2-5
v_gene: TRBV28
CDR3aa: CASSFSGRGGEQYF
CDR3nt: TGTGCCAGCAGTTTCTCTGGCAGGGGAGGGGAGCAGTACTTC

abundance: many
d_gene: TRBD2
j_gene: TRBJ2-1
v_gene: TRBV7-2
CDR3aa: CASSFLAGVYNEQFF
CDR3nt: TGTGCCAGCAGTTTTCTAGCGGGGGTATACAATGAGCAGTTCTTC

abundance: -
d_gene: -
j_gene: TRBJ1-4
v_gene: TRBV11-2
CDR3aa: CASSLAGVVREKLFF
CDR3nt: TGTGCCAGCAGCTTGGCGGGGGTGGTGAGGGAAAAACTGTTTTTT

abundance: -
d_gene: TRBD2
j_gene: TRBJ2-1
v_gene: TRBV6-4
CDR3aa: CASSDGLAGEQFF
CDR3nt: TGTGCCAGCAGTGACGGGCTAGCGGGCGAGCAGTTCTTC

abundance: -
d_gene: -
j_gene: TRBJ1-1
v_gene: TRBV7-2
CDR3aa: CASSLWARVRLFDAEAFF
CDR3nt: TGTGCCAGCAGCTTGTGGGCCAGGGTCAGGTTGTTTGACGCTGAAGCTTTCTTT

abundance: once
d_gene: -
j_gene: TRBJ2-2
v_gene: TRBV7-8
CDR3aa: CASNRHTGELFF
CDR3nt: TGTGCCAGCAACCGACACACCGGGGAGCTGTTTTTT

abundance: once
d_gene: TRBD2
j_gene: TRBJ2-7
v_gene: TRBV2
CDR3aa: CASSELAGRTYEQYF
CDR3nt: TGTGCCAGCAGTGAACTAGCGGGAAGAACCTACGAGCAGTACTTC

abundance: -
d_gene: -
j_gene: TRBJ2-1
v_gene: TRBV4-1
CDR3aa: CASSQVVGVNEQFF
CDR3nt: TGCGCCAGCAGCCAAGTAGTGGGAGTTAATGAGCAGTTCTTC

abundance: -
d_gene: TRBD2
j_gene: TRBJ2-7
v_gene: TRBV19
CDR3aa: CASSITSGTSGAYEQYF
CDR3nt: TGTGCCAGTAGTATAACGTCAGGGACTAGCGGGGCTTACGAGCAGTACTTC

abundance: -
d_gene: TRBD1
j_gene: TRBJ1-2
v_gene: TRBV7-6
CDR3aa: CASSLEIAGGLVGSGGYTF
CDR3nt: TGTGCCAGCAGCTTAGAAATAGCAGGGGGTTTGGTCGGATCGGGCGGCTACACCTTC

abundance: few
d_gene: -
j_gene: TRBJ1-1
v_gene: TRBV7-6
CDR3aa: CASSGGRNTEAFF
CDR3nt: TGTGCCAGCAGCGGGGGACGGAACACTGAAGCTTTCTTT

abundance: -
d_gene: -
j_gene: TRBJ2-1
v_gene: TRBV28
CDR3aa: CASSFPFGAESSYNEQFF
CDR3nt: TGTGCCAGCAGTTTCCCCTTTGGAGCGGAGAGCTCCTACAATGAGCAGTTCTTC

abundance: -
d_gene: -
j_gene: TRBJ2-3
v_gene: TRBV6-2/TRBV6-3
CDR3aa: CASSFSNSDHSKTYTDTQYF
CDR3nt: TGTGCCAGCAGTTTTTCGAATAGCGACCACTCCAAAACTTACACAGATACGCAGTATTTT

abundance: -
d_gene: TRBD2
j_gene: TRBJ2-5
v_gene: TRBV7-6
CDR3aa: CASSLRTRHNEQYF
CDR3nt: TGTGCCAGCAGCTTACGGACTAGGCACAATGAGCAGTACTTC

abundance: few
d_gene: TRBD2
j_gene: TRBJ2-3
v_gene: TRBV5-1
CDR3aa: CASRRGLAGVKDTQYF
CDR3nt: TGCGCCAGCAGAAGAGGACTAGCGGGGGTAAAGGATACGCAGTATTTT

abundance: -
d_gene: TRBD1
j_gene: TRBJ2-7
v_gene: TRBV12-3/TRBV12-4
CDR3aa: CASSPNAGGTEQYF
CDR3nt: TGTGCCAGCAGCCCTAACGCAGGGGGAACCGAGCAGTACTTC

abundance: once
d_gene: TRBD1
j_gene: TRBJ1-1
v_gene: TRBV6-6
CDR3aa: CAGSFDRAHGGTEAFF
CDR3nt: TGTGCCGGCAGCTTCGACAGGGCCCACGGTGGCACTGAAGCTTTCTTT

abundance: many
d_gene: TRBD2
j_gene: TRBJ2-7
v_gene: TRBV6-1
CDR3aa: CAAGTSGSSYEQYF
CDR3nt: TGTGCCGCTGGGACTAGCGGGAGCTCCTACGAGCAGTACTTC

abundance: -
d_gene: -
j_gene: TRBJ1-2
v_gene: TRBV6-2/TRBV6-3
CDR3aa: CASRGTISGYTF
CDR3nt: TGTGCCAGCAGGGGAACGATTAGTGGCTACACCTTC

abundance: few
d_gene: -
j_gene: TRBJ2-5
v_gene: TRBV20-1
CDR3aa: CSAISAQETQYF
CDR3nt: TGCAGTGCTATCTCAGCCCAAGAGACCCAGTACTTC

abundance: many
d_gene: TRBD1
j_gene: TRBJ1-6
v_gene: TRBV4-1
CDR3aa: CASSPRTGLTPGALHF
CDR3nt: TGCGCCAGCAGCCCTCGGACAGGGCTCACCCCGGGGGCCCTCCACTTT

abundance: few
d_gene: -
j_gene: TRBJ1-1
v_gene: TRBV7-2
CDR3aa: CASSRSLRGAHTEAFF
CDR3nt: TGTGCCAGCAGCCGATCTTTAAGGGGGGCGCACACTGAAGCTTTCTTT

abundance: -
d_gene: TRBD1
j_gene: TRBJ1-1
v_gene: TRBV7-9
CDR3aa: CASSPGQGAYTEAFF
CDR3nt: TGTGCCAGCAGCCCGGGACAGGGGGCTTACACTGAAGCTTTCTTT

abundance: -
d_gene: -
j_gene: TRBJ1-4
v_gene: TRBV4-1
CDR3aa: CASSQVRSANEKLFF
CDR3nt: TGCGCCAGCAGCCAAGTAAGGTCTGCTAATGAAAAACTGTTTTTT

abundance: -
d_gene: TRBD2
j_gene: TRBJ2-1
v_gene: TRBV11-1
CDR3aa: CASSLLYTSGGENNEQFF
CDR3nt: TGTGCCAGCAGCTTACTGTATACTAGCGGGGGGGAGAACAATGAGCAGTTCTTC

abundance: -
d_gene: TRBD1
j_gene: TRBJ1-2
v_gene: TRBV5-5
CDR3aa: CASSVPGQNYGYTF
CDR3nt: TGTGCCAGCAGCGTACCGGGACAGAACTATGGCTACACCTTC

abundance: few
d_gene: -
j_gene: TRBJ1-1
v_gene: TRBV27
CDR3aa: CASRKGMNTEAFF
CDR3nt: TGTGCCAGTCGGAAGGGCATGAACACTGAAGCTTTCTTT

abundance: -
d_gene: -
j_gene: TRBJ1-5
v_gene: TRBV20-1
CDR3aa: CSAGGDTMSQPQHF
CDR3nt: TGCAGTGCTGGGGGAGACACTATGAGTCAGCCCCAGCATTTT

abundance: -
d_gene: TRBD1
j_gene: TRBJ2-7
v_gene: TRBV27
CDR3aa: CASSPGTGASHEQYF
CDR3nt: TGTGCCAGCAGTCCCGGGACAGGCGCGTCCCACGAGCAGTACTTC

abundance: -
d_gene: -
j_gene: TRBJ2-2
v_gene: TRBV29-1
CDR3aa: CSVEGPGNTGELFF
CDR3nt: TGCAGCGTTGAAGGGCCGGGAAACACCGGGGAGCTGTTTTTT

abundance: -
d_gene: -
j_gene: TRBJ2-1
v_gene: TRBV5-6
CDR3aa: CASSFWRVDYNEQFF
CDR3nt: TGTGCCAGCAGCTTCTGGCGGGTCGACTACAATGAGCAGTTCTTC

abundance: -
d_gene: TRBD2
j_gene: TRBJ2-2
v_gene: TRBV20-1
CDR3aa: CSARAASGLNTGELFF
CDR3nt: TGCAGTGCTAGAGCCGCTAGCGGGCTGAACACCGGGGAGCTGTTTTTT

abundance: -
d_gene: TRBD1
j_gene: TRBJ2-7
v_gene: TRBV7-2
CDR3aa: CASSRDRVTYEQYF
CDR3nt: TGTGCCAGCAGCCGGGACAGGGTTACCTACGAGCAGTACTTC

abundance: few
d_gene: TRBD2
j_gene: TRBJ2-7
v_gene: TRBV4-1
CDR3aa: CASSQLAGESSYEQYF
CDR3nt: TGCGCCAGCAGCCAACTTGCGGGAGAGAGCTCCTACGAGCAGTACTTC

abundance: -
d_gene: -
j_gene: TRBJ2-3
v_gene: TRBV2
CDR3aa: CASSEAGGMKDTQYF
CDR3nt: TGTGCCAGCAGTGAAGCGGGGGGCATGAAGGATACGCAGTATTTT